This record looks at one TCR beta chain sequence and its context. The data were taken from a study of blood T cell repertoires in COVID-19. Between the trimmed V and J ends, which lost 4 bases and 0 bases, there was a span of 11 bases. CDR3 length: 15 residues. Germline lookup yields CDR1 SGDLS and CDR2 YYNGEE. Method: immunoSEQ multiplex PCR; TCRdb's copy keeps in-frame clones and lacks some. In the table there are roughly 140,000 clones, approximately 90% of which are singletons. The TCR sequence derives from a woman in her twenties or thirties with acute COVID-19. The V and J genes are TRBV9 and TRBJ1-5, with a tentative D call TRBD1 (5 bases). The sample was PBMCs or T cells enriched from blood (not recorded which). In DNA, the CDR3 is TGTGCCAGCAGCATCGGGGGTAATAGCAATCAGCCCCAGCATTTT. Translation: CASSIGGNSNQPQHF.